This is a list of T cell receptor beta chains from one sample in a study of T cell responses to AZD1222 COVID-19 vaccine. The repertoire was sequenced with immunoSEQ multiplex PCR; TCRdb's copy has only in-frame clones and lacks some. Of some 130,000 clones in the sample, nearly 95% were seen once. Sequenced material: peripheral blood, taken on day 0 of AZD1222 vaccination. The receptors were gathered from an adult in good health. Both conserved end residues are part of each CDR3. D genes are given only for firm matches. Size is stated for part of the rows, as once, few or many counts, or as a class when the clone is expanded.

NA | NA | TRBJ2-6 | TRBV30 | TGTGCCTGGAGTGTAGGGGGATCTGGGGCCAACGTCCTGACTTTC | CAWSVGGSGANVLTF
once | TRBD2 | TRBJ2-7 | TRBV27 | TGTGCCAGCAGTATAGTGACTAGCGGGAGGCCCCCGACGTCCTACGAGCAGTACTTC | CASSIVTSGRPPTSYEQYF
NA | NA | TRBJ1-1 | TRBV25-1 | TGTGCCAGCAGTCCCGCCGGGTCCTTAACTGAAGCTTTCTTT | CASSPAGSLTEAFF
NA | NA | TRBJ2-7 | TRBV6-5 | TGTGCCAGCAGAGCTCTTTATTCGGGAAGACAGCAGTACTTC | CASRALYSGRQQYF
NA | TRBD2 | TRBJ2-1 | TRBV2 | TGTGCCAGCAGTGAAGCCCCGCAGGGAGGGGCCAATGAGCAGTTCTTC | CASSEAPQGGANEQFF
NA | NA | TRBJ2-7 | TRBV13 | TGTGCCAGCAGCTTTGGAGGGGAATACTACGAGCAGTACTTC | CASSFGGEYYEQYF
NA | NA | TRBJ1-3 | TRBV10-3 | TGTGCCATCAGTGCGTACGCTACGGGACACTCTGGAAACACCATATATTTT | CAISAYATGHSGNTIYF
NA | NA | TRBJ1-1 | TRBV4-1 | TGCGCCAGCAGCCAAGTCCGCGGGGAGGGAGCTTTCTTT | CASSQVRGEGAFF
NA | TRBD1 | TRBJ2-3 | TRBV5-6 | TGTGCCAGCAGCCAAAGTGGACAGGGGTTAACAGATACGCAGTATTTT | CASSQSGQGLTDTQYF
NA | TRBD2 | TRBJ2-3 | TRBV9 | TGTGCCAGCAGCGTATCCGGGACTAGCGGGATGGATACGCAGTATTTT | CASSVSGTSGMDTQYF
NA | NA | TRBJ2-4 | TRBV5-4 | TGTGCCAGCAGCACTCCAGGGAAGTTGGCCAAAAACATTCAGTACTTC | CASSTPGKLAKNIQYF
NA | TRBD1 | TRBJ1-6 | TRBV18 | TGTGCCAGCTCACCTTGGGGACAGGGGTACGATTCACCCCTCCACTTT | CASSPWGQGYDSPLHF
NA | TRBD1 | TRBJ1-2 | TRBV5-4 | TGTGCCAGCAGACGAACAGGGGGCGGCTATGGCTACACCTTC | CASRRTGGGYGYTF
once | TRBD1 | TRBJ1-2 | TRBV5-1 | TGCGCCAGCAGCAGGGACAGGGGGGATGGCTACACCTTC | CASSRDRGDGYTF
NA | NA | TRBJ1-5 | TRBV9 | TGTGCCAGCAGCGTAGACGGAAATCAGCCCCAGCATTTT | CASSVDGNQPQHF
NA | NA | TRBJ2-2 | TRBV5-1 | TGCGCCAGCAGCGCAGGAGATACGGACACCGGGGAGCTGTTTTTT | CASSAGDTDTGELFF
NA | NA | TRBJ2-5 | TRBV20-1 | TGCAGTGCTAGACGACAAGAGACCCAGTACTTC | CSARRQETQYF